The 29 T cell receptor beta chains listed next were all sequenced from one sample in a study of somatic mutations in cytotoxic T cells in rheumatoid arthritis (dated by TCRdb to the late 2010s). Receptor amplification or capture employed the immunoSEQ multiplex PCR assay. The table comes from immuneACCESS by way of TCRdb, which keeps in-frame sequences with V and J called. Part of the clones is missing from these tables; in studies checked, under half for an unresolved V gene and the rest for unknown reasons. Across this sample there are under 25,000 clones, with 75% to 90% seen only once. The top ten clonotypes cover around 7% of the sample. Sequenced sample: CD8+ T cells sorted from blood. The receptors were gathered from a middle-aged woman with rheumatoid arthritis.

The gene calls are TRBV5-1 and TRBJ2-2; tentative D call: TRBD2 (5 bases). Trimming removed 3 bases from V and 3 bases from J, with 12 bases in between. Germline values: CDR1 SGHRS, CDR2 YFSETQ. This CDR3 region has 15 residues. CDR3 nucleotides: TGCGCCAGCAGCTGGGCCGGAGGACACACCGGGGAGCTGTTTTTT. Protein: CASSWAGGHTGELFF.

The chain uses TRBV5-1 and TRBJ2-5, with D maybe TRBD2 (6 bases). The J call may not be correct, given that the DNA end is closer to TRBJ2-7. The CDR3 loop spans 15 amino acids. Germline V gene data show CDR1 as SGHRS and CDR2 as YFSETQ. The CDR3 DNA follows: TGCGCCAGCAGCTTTGGGTCTTCCGGGGGATACGAGCAGTACTTC. Translation: CASSFGSSGGYEQYF.

The chain is built from TRBV7-8 and TRBJ2-7; a possible D gene is TRBD1 (6 bases). This CDR3 has 13 amino acids. Germline CDR1 reads SGHVS; CDR2 reads FQNEAQ. The V gene lost 5 bases and the J gene lost 6 bases, with 14 bases spanning the gap. The CDR3 protein is CASSRTGNGEQYF. The CDR3, as DNA: TGTGCCAGCAGCCGCACAGGGAATGGCGAGCAGTACTTC.

The chain carries TRBV5-1 and TRBJ1-1; 10 positions agree with TRBD1. The junction had 12 bases not matched to a gene; V was cut back by 7 bases and J by 3 bases. Per the germline V gene, CDR1 is SGHRS and CDR2 is YFSETQ. CDR3 length equals 16 residues. Written as DNA, the CDR3 is TGCGCCAGCGGATCCTCCAGGACAGGGGGGGACACTGAAGCTTTCTTT. Translation gives CASGSSRTGGDTEAFF.

The V gene is TRBV6-1, the J gene TRBJ2-1; 8 positions agree with TRBD2. Germline V gene data show CDR1 as MNHNS and CDR2 as SASEGT. The CDR3 runs 15 residues. The V segment lost 8 bases and the J segment 14 bases; nucleotides outside the gene matches: 20. CDR3 in amino acids: CASLVGSSGREEKFF. The CDR3, as DNA: TGTGCCAGCTTAGTGGGGAGCTCAGGGCGGGAGGAGAAGTTCTTC.

The chain has TRBV11-3 and TRBJ2-7; the D gene is possibly TRBD1 (5 bases). The CDR3 is 13 residues long. The germline V gene has CDR1 SGHNT and CDR2 YENEEA. The ends were cut back, 4 bases at V and 4 bases at J, with 11 bases in the middle. CDR3 protein: CASSSYPGYEQYF. The CDR3 region has the DNA TGTGCCAGCAGCTCATACCCAGGGTACGAGCAGTACTTC. Based on the CDR3 plus reference TRBV11-3 and TRBJ2-7, the full variable domain is EAGVVQSPRYKIIEKKQPVAFWCNPISGHNTLYWYLQNLGQGPELLIRYENEEAVDDSQLPKDRFSAERLKGVDSTLKIQPAELGDSAVYLCASSSYPGYEQYFGPGTRLTVT.

The CDR3 DNA is TGCGCCAGCAGCCGGGCGGGGTACGAGCAGTACTTC. Protein product: CASSRAGYEQYF. V gene TRBV4-1 combines with J gene TRBJ2-7; TRBD2 might be the D (6 bases). Trimming left V 4 bases short and J 4 bases short, with 8 bases between. There are 12 residues in the CDR3. The germline CDR1 and CDR2 sequences are MGHRA and YSYEKL.

The chain recombines TRBV2 with TRBJ2-5; unclear D gene. The V gene's germline CDR1 is SNHLY and CDR2 FYNNEI. The CDR3 extends over 12 amino acids. The V end lost 3 bases, the J end lost 5 bases, and 7 bases lay between the germline ends. DNA for the CDR3: TGTGCCAGCAGTGATCCCGGGGAGACCCAGTACTTC. Residues: CASSDPGETQYF.

The chain joins TRBV7-9 to TRBJ1-1; D not resolved. V was pared by 6 bases and J by 2 bases, with 22 bases between. Germline CDR1 is SEHNR and CDR2 is FQNEAQ (reference sequence). This CDR3 comprises 17 residues. The CDR3 sequence: CASSPTLNAGDNTEAFF. The CDR3 DNA sequence: TGTGCCAGCAGTCCTACCCTAAACGCGGGAGACAACACTGAAGCTTTCTTT.

The chain links TRBV29-1 to TRBJ2-7; perhaps TRBD1 as D (6 bases). This CDR3 region has 11 residues. Germline V gene sequence: CDR1 SQVTM, CDR2 ANQGSEA. The V end was cut by 7 bases, the J end by 3 bases, with 10 bases between. CDR3 DNA sequence: TGCAGCGCCCAGGACAGCTACGAGCAGTACTTC. It yields the protein CSAQDSYEQYF.

V usage is TRBV18 and J usage is TRBJ2-2, with a possible D match to TRBD2 (6 bases). Germline values: CDR1 KGHSH, CDR2 LQKENI. The length of the CDR3 is 14 residues. V was shortened by 6 bases and J by 9 bases, with 17 bases between the two germline ends. The CDR3 DNA sequence: TGTGCCAGCTCCGATAAGGCGGGGAGCCGGGAGCTGTTTTTT. Protein sequence: CASSDKAGSRELFF.

This clone was seen once. This sequence joins TRBV2 and TRBJ2-3; D possibly corresponds to TRBD2 (6 bases). In germline, CDR1 is SNHLY, CDR2 FYNNEI. CDR3 length: 15 amino acids. The V and J ends lost 7 bases and 6 bases respectively, with 20 bases between them. The CDR3 DNA follows: TGTGCCAGCATCCCGGGACGCGGCCGGGGGGATACGCAGTATTTT. This encodes CASIPGRGRGDTQYF.

DNA for the CDR3: TGTGCCAGCAGCCACGGACAGGGGCAGTCCTACGAGCAGTACTTC. Protein sequence: CASSHGQGQSYEQYF. V usage is TRBV4-2 and J usage is TRBJ2-7; 9 bases map to TRBD1. CDR3 length: 15 amino acids. CDR1 is LGHNA and CDR2 is YNFKEQ in the germline V gene. The J segment lost 1 base and the V segment lost 3 bases, leaving 4 bases of the junction unmatched.

The chain has TRBV15 and TRBJ2-1; 8 bases fit TRBD2. Trimming removed 0 bases from V and 4 bases from J; junction bases left unmatched: 2. There are 15 residues in the CDR3. From germline, CDR1 is LNHNV and CDR2 YYDKDF (reference sequence). The CDR3 coding sequence is TGTGCCACCAGCAGAGATGGACTAGCTTACAATGAGCAGTTCTTC. Amino acids: CATSRDGLAYNEQFF.

CDR3 sequence: CASSPLGRGRYEQYF. As DNA, the CDR3 is TGTGCCAGCAGCCCACTGGGCAGGGGGCGCTACGAGCAGTACTTC. The rearrangement links TRBV7-3 to TRBJ2-7; 8 nucleotides align to TRBD1. The CDR3 loop spans 15 amino acids. The V and J ends lost 5 bases and 3 bases, in that order; junction bases with no gene match: 9. Germline lookup yields CDR1 SGHTA and CDR2 FQGTGA.

The chain has TRBV19 and TRBJ2-3; possibly TRBD1 for D (6 bases). Trimming took off 4 bases at V and 6 bases at J, with 14 bases between the two ends. The CDR3 sequence is 14 residues long. Germline-derived CDR1 and CDR2 are LNHDA and SQIVND (reference sequence). The CDR3 is CASSTGAPPDTQYF. In DNA form, the CDR3 reads TGTGCCAGTAGTACAGGGGCCCCACCGGATACGCAGTATTTT. The whole variable domain, remainder taken from reference TRBV19 and TRBJ2-3, is DGGITQSPKYLFRKEGQNVTLSCEQNLNHDAMYWYRQDPGQGLRLIYYSQIVNDFQKGDIAEGYSVSREKKESFPLTVTSAQKNPTAFYLCASSTGAPPDTQYFGPGTRLTVL.

This clone appeared a single time. The V and J genes are TRBV5-4 and TRBJ1-1, with 7 bases lining up with TRBD1. CDR1 and CDR2 from the germline V gene are SGHNT and YYREEE (reference sequence). This CDR3 spans 14 amino acids. The ends lost 2 bases at V and 3 bases at J; junction bases unmatched: 4. The CDR3 DNA reads TGTGCCAGCAGCTTAGACAGGGCCTACACTGAAGCTTTCTTT. Its translation is CASSLDRAYTEAFF.

The V call is TRBV19, the J call TRBJ1-4; tentatively, D is TRBD1 (5 bases). CDR3 length: 14 amino acids. The ends were cut back, 3 bases at V and 5 bases at J, with 10 bases in the middle. Germline values: CDR1 LNHDA, CDR2 SQIVND (reference sequence). CDR3 region: CASSIGGINEKLFF. The DNA of the CDR3 is TGTGCCAGTAGTATCGGGGGTATAAATGAAAAACTGTTTTTT. The full variable domain, its missing parts supplied by reference TRBV19 and TRBJ1-4, is DGGITQSPKYLFRKEGQNVTLSCEQNLNHDAMYWYRQDPGQGLRLIYYSQIVNDFQKGDIAEGYSVSREKKESFPLTVTSAQKNPTAFYLCASSIGGINEKLFFGSGTQLSVL.

The J gene is TRBJ2-7, the V gene TRBV6-5, with TRBD1 identical over 11 bases. Trimming cost V 5 bases and J 5 bases; bases outside gene matches: 5. Germline CDR1 is MNHEY and CDR2 is SVGAGI. The CDR3 contains 14 residues. This CDR3 reads CASSLGQGAHEQYF. The CDR3 DNA follows: TGTGCCAGCAGTCTCGGACAGGGGGCACACGAGCAGTACTTC.

This chain links TRBV6-4 with TRBJ1-4; D gene uncertain. V dropped 11 bases and J dropped 1 base, with 14 bases sitting between them. The CDR3 is 14 amino acids. Germline V gene sequence: CDR1 MRHNA, CDR2 SNTAGT. The CDR3: CAPPGRETNEKLFF. Written as DNA, the CDR3 is TGTGCCCCCCCGGGGAGGGAAACTAATGAAAAACTGTTTTTT.

The chain uses TRBV27 and TRBJ1-2, with TRBD1 matching over 10 bases. V shed 6 bases, J shed 4 bases, and the junction held 11 bases outside the gene matches. This CDR3 spans 16 amino acids. In germline, CDR1 is MNHEY, CDR2 SMNVEV (reference sequence). The chain's CDR3 is CASSGTGAVKPYGYTF. The CDR3 coding sequence is TGTGCCAGCAGCGGGACAGGGGCCGTCAAGCCCTATGGCTACACCTTC.

The CDR3 DNA is TGTGCCAGCAGTTCACAGGGGGCCTCTGGAAACACCATATATTTT. Protein: CASSSQGASGNTIYF. V is TRBV7-3 and J is TRBJ1-3, with TRBD1 identical over 9 bases. Unmatched junction bases numbered 3, after V lost 6 bases and J lost 0 bases. CDR3 length equals 15 residues. Germline loops: CDR1 SGHTA, CDR2 FQGTGA.

The rearrangement links TRBV2 to TRBJ2-5, with 12 bases matching TRBD2. The germline V gene encodes CDR1 SNHLY and CDR2 FYNNEI. V shed 5 bases, J shed 4 bases, and the junction held 2 bases outside the gene matches. CDR3 length equals 14 residues. The CDR3 protein is CASSPGLAGETQYF. The CDR3 region has the DNA TGTGCCAGCAGTCCGGGACTAGCGGGAGAGACCCAGTACTTC.

This clone was counted between two and nine times. The CDR3 protein is CATSRDWLDEQYF. The DNA for the CDR3 is TGTGCCACCAGCAGAGACTGGCTCGACGAGCAGTACTTC. The chain employs TRBV15 and TRBJ2-7; D is unclear. The CDR3 is 13 residues long. V was trimmed by 0 bases and J by 5 bases, leaving 8 bases between them. Germline V gene sequence: CDR1 LNHNV, CDR2 YYDKDF (reference sequence).

The genes are TRBV7-2 and TRBJ2-3; D gene unclear. Germline values: CDR1 SGHTA, CDR2 FQGNSA. Trimming left V 4 bases short and J 3 bases short, with 5 bases between. The CDR3 totals 12 residues. In nucleotides, the CDR3 is TGTGCCAGCAGCTCCGGGACAGATACGCAGTATTTT. It is translated as CASSSGTDTQYF. The full variable domain, with the rest looked up from reference TRBV7-2 and TRBJ2-3, is GAGVSQSPSNKVTEKGKDVELRCDPISGHTALYWYRQSLGQGLEFLIYFQGNSAPDKSGLPSDRFSAERTGGSVSTLTIQRTQQEDSAVYLCASSSGTDTQYFGPGTRLTVL.

The CDR3 DNA follows: TGTGCCAGCAGCTTTCCGGGACTCCAGACCGGGGAGCTGTTTTTT. Protein: CASSFPGLQTGELFF. This sequence joins TRBV5-6 and TRBJ2-2; D is possibly TRBD2 (6 bases). Per the germline V gene, CDR1 is SGHDT and CDR2 is YYEEEE. V was cut by 2 bases and J by 5 bases, with 13 bases left in between. CDR3 size: 15 residues.

The chain uses TRBV13 and TRBJ2-5; D may be TRBD1 (6 bases). V lost 0 bases and J 5 bases, leaving 7 bases between the germline ends. The CDR3 is 13 residues long. CDR1 PRHDT and CDR2 FYEKMQ come from the germline V gene (reference sequence). The CDR3 reads CASSLGQGETQYF. The CDR3 DNA follows: TGTGCCAGCAGCTTAGGACAGGGCGAGACCCAGTACTTC.

The V gene is TRBV7-9, the J gene TRBJ2-2; 7 bases fit TRBD1. Trimming removed 11 bases from V and 2 bases from J; junction bases left unmatched: 17. Per the germline V gene, CDR1 is SEHNR and CDR2 is FQNEAQ (reference sequence). The CDR3 has 17 residues. The CDR3 is CAPGFDRVRANTGELFF. For the CDR3, the DNA is TGTGCCCCCGGGTTCGACAGGGTGCGGGCAAACACCGGGGAGCTGTTTTTT. Supplemented by reference TRBV7-9 and TRBJ2-2, the full variable domain reads DTGVSQNPRHKITKRGQNVTFRCDPISEHNRLYWYRQTLGQGPEFLTYFQNEAQLEKSRLLSDRFSAERPKGSFSTLEIQRTEQGDSAMYLCAPGFDRVRANTGELFFGEGSRLTVL.

The rearrangement uses TRBV11-2 and TRBJ2-7, with 8 positions matching TRBD2. The germline V gene has CDR1 SGHAT and CDR2 FQNNGV. J lost 2 bases, V lost 1 base, and 10 bases had no gene match. The CDR3 spans 17 residues. CDR3 bases: TGTGCCAGCAGCTTAGTCATATTTACTAGCGGCGCCTACGAGCAGTACTTC. Its protein is CASSLVIFTSGAYEQYF.